This T cell receptor beta chain originates from a study of T cells in localized non-small cell lung cancer. Looked up from germline, CDR1 is SEHNR and CDR2 is FQNEAQ (reference sequence). J lost 4 bases, V lost 3 bases, and 2 bases had no gene match. The CDR3 has 13 residues. Overall study findings and caveats: Heterogeneity is still possible, as just one tumor region was sequenced. Adjacent lung held a median roughly 54 of the top 100 tumor clones. Longer overall survival was associated with a higher density of T cells in the blood. In uninvolved adjacent lung, T cell clonality reached its highest value, exceeding tumor.

The method was immunoSEQ multiplex PCR; TCRdb's version includes in-frame clones alone and lacks a portion of them. This table has about 41,000 clones, about 83% appearing once. For this clone: The target antigen is unknown.

The receptor was derived from a man aged 40-75 years with stage II lung adenocarcinoma. The rearrangement links TRBV7-9 to TRBJ2-5, with 7 bases fitting TRBD1. Sample: PBMCs, taken before any cancer treatment. This chain's CDR3 is CASSFGDRETQYF. The CDR3 DNA is TGTGCCAGCAGCTTCGGGGACAGAGAGACCCAGTACTTC.